These T cell receptor beta chains were read from a single sample in a study of Ad26.COV2.S vaccination and SARS-CoV-2 variants. Some clones are missing from TCRdb's copy, which holds only in-frame ones; the method was immunoSEQ multiplex PCR. This sample has some 340,000 clones, with just over 85% found just once. Source: peripheral blood, taken in a trial of Ad26.COV2.S vaccine versus placebo. The receptors stem from a person aged 18-60 years who received the Ad26.COV2.S COVID-19 vaccine or a placebo. Both conserved end residues are trimmed from each CDR3. The order of the fields is J gene, V gene, CDR3 protein.

TRBJ2-2 TRBV19 ASSIDPTGTRKLF
TRBJ2-7 TRBV7-9 ASSLVLGSSYEQY
TRBJ2-4 TRBV5-4 ASSPSTSTRGIQY
TRBJ1-4 TRBV27 ASSTGQSSEKLF
TRBJ2-2 TRBV19 ASSIPPRQAMNTGELF
TRBJ2-5 TRBV18 ASSPNRGAETQY
TRBJ1-1 TRBV29-1 SVVGGLNTEAF
TRBJ2-2 TRBV7-7 ASSLGPRFSRQGENTGELF
TRBJ1-1 TRBV6-5 ATRTENTEAF
TRBJ2-3 TRBV4-3 ASSQEGQGQTDTQY
TRBJ1-1 TRBV3-1/TRBV3-2 ASSQRDMNTEAF
TRBJ2-7 TRBV7-9 ASSLVGAPTTEQY
TRBJ1-1 TRBV18 ASSPVGQANTEAF
TRBJ2-7 TRBV5-1 ASSLTPPGQTYEQY
TRBJ1-2 TRBV5-6 ASSLAHEGYYGYT
TRBJ1-3 TRBV11-2 ASSIRQTSGNTIY
TRBJ1-1 TRBV18 ASSLNTGDTEAF
TRBJ2-2 TRBV30 AWSVALLLGDTGELF
TRBJ1-6 TRBV30 AWSDTPYNSPLH
TRBJ1-2 TRBV30 AWSFDRLQAYGYT
TRBJ1-2 TRBV7-2 ASRSGLGQGGGYT
TRBJ2-2 TRBV9 ASGIRQGGELF
TRBJ1-4 TRBV28 ASSRRRLEKLF
TRBJ1-3 TRBV7-2 ASSSILGNTIY
TRBJ2-4 TRBV7-8 ASSPNKNIQY
TRBJ1-6 TRBV25-1 ASRGTAYNSPLH
TRBJ1-2 TRBV12-3/TRBV12-4 ASRGLSNYGYT
TRBJ1-1 TRBV7-9 ASSFFGRGRVNTEAF
TRBJ1-2 TRBV12-3/TRBV12-4 ASSLQIIYGYT
TRBJ1-1 TRBV5-4 ASSLGTENTEAF
TRBJ2-4 TRBV9 ASSVGVAKNIQY
TRBJ2-7 TRBV10-3 AISPSSYEQY
TRBJ2-1 TRBV10-1 ASRAPDTGQF